One sample yielded the 23 T cell receptor beta chains listed below, sequenced in a study of blood T cell repertoires in COVID-19. Generated by immunoSEQ multiplex PCR, the TCRdb table keeps only in-frame clones and is missing some. This table holds approximately 530,000 clones, 85% to 90% found once. What was sequenced was peripheral blood. All receptors derive from a woman between 50 and 59 years old with COVID-19, enrolled during active disease.

This clone was seen more than once but under ten times. CDR3 loop: CASSPWGGDWGNQPQHF. The DNA for the CDR3 is TGTGCCAGCAGTCCTTGGGGGGGCGACTGGGGCAATCAGCCCCAGCATTTT. This chain links TRBV6-6 with TRBJ1-5, with D perhaps matching TRBD1 (6 bases). The CDR3 length is 17 residues. CDR1 and CDR2 from the germline V gene are MNHNY and SVGAGI (reference sequence). Trimming stripped 5 bases from V and 2 bases from J, with 19 bases between.

The gene calls are TRBV2 and TRBJ2-1; tentatively, D is TRBD1 (5 bases). Germline CDR1 reads SNHLY; CDR2 reads FYNNEI. The CDR3 has 14 amino acids. V was shortened by 5 bases and J by 1 base, with 9 bases between the two germline ends. The DNA of the CDR3 is TGTGCCAGCAGTCAGGGAAGGTCCTACAATGAGCAGTTCTTC. It specifies CASSQGRSYNEQFF. The full variable domain, its missing parts supplied by reference TRBV2 and TRBJ2-1, is EPEVTQTPSHQVTQMGQEVILRCVPISNHLYFYWYRQILGQKVEFLVSFYNNEISEKSEIFDDQFSVERPDGSNFTLKIRSTKLEDSAMYFCASSQGRSYNEQFFGPGTRLTVL.

The chain joins TRBV5-1 to TRBJ2-7, with a tentative D call TRBD2 (6 bases). The germline gives CDR1 SGHRS, CDR2 YFSETQ. The CDR3 extends over 13 amino acids. Between the trimmed V and J ends, which lost 3 bases and 4 bases, there was a span of 11 bases. The CDR3, as DNA: TGCGCCAGCAGCTCTGGGGGAGGATACGAGCAGTACTTC. This sequence encodes CASSSGGGYEQYF.

V and J are TRBV19 and TRBJ2-1, with 10 bases matching TRBD1. V gave up 7 bases and J gave up 9 bases; unmatched junction bases: 9. Germline V gene lookup returns CDR1 LNHDA and CDR2 SQIVND (reference sequence). The CDR3 spans 14 residues. The CDR3 is CASNPLGTGVEQFF. Here the CDR3 DNA reads TGTGCCAGTAATCCGCTCGGGACAGGGGTTGAGCAGTTCTTC. Full variable domain (missing parts from reference TRBV19 and TRBJ2-1): DGGITQSPKYLFRKEGQNVTLSCEQNLNHDAMYWYRQDPGQGLRLIYYSQIVNDFQKGDIAEGYSVSREKKESFPLTVTSAQKNPTAFYLCASNPLGTGVEQFFGPGTRLTVL.

The chain employs TRBV5-6 and TRBJ1-1; tentative D call: TRBD1 (6 bases). CDR3 length: 15 amino acids. Trimming pared 2 bases from V and 7 bases from J, leaving 18 bases between. Per germline, CDR1 SGHDT and CDR2 YYEEEE. The CDR3, as DNA: TGTGCCAGCAGCTTTAGGCTAGGGGGTCTTGGTGAAGCTTTCTTT. This sequence encodes CASSFRLGGLGEAFF. The full variable domain, in which reference TRBV5-6 and TRBJ1-1 provide the parts outside the CDR3, is DAGVTQSPTHLIKTRGQQVTLRCSPKSGHDTVSWYQQALGQGPQFIFQYYEEEERQRGNFPDRFSGHQFPNYSSELNVNALLLGDSALYLCASSFRLGGLGEAFFGQGTRLTVV.

Worth noting for this clone: Different DNA sequences within this sample yield the same CDR3. The CDR3 DNA is TGTGCCATCAGGACAGGACCGAACACTGAAGCTTTCTTT. Translating gives CAIRTGPNTEAFF. This chain connects TRBV10-3 to TRBJ1-1; D may be TRBD1 (6 bases). CDR3 length equals 13 residues. V shed 6 bases and J shed 1 base, with 9 bases lying between them. Germline CDR1 reads ENHRY; CDR2 reads SYGVKD.

This chain links TRBV19 with TRBJ1-1; 7 bases are shared with TRBD1. Losses at the gene ends were 9 bases for V and 5 bases for J; bases not matched to a gene: 15. CDR1 and CDR2 from the germline V gene are LNHDA and SQIVND (reference sequence). This CDR3 has 15 residues. The CDR3 is CASQLDTGVETEAFF. The CDR3, as DNA: TGTGCCAGCCAGCTTGATACAGGGGTGGAAACTGAAGCTTTCTTT.

The genes are TRBV30 and TRBJ2-2, with a weak D call TRBD1 (5 bases). Germline CDR1 reads GTSNPN; CDR2 reads SVGIG (reference sequence). The CDR3 is made up of 13 amino acids. The V end was cut by 3 bases, the J end by 6 bases, with 11 bases between. The CDR3, as DNA: TGTGCCTGGAGGGACCAGGGCCCCGGGGAGCTGTTTTTT. Translated, it gives CAWRDQGPGELFF.

The chain employs TRBV4-1 and TRBJ1-2; 9 nucleotides agree with TRBD1. This CDR3 has 16 residues. V shed 1 base and J 8 bases; nucleotides not matched to a gene: 11. The germline V gene encodes CDR1 MGHRA and CDR2 YSYEKL. CDR3 coding DNA: TGCGCCAGCAGCCAAGGGGTCAGGGACAGGGTAGTAGGCTACACCTTC. Encoded protein: CASSQGVRDRVVGYTF.

V gene TRBV7-7 combines with J gene TRBJ1-1; D remains unclear. The CDR3 is 13 amino acids. Trimming cost V 6 bases and J 11 bases, with 19 bases left between them. Germline CDR1 and CDR2: SSHAT and FNYEAQ (reference sequence). The CDR3, as DNA: TGTGCCAGCAGTCTTAACCCCGGCGACAACGCTTTCTTT. Its protein product is CASSLNPGDNAFF.

The gene calls are TRBV5-6 and TRBJ1-4; 12 bases fit TRBD1. The ends lost 4 bases at V and 3 bases at J; junction bases unmatched: 7. Germline CDR1 and CDR2: SGHDT and YYEEEE. The CDR3 contains 17 residues. CDR3 sequence (DNA): TGTGCCAGCAGCCGCGGGGGACAGGGGGCTCCTAATGAAAAACTGTTTTTT. It is translated as CASSRGGQGAPNEKLFF.

This chain connects TRBV6-5 to TRBJ1-6, with 8 bases matching TRBD1. The length of the CDR3 is 15 residues. The germline CDR1 and CDR2 sequences are MNHEY and SVGAGI. V shed 5 bases, J shed 9 bases, and the junction held 9 bases outside the gene matches. For the CDR3, the DNA is TGTGCCAGCAGTCTTCAGGGGGCCGGGGGTTCACCCCTCCACTTT. It yields the protein CASSLQGAGGSPLHF.

In this sample, this clone turned up a few times. The V gene is TRBV5-6, the J gene TRBJ1-1; D perhaps matches TRBD1 (6 bases). Germline V gene lookup returns CDR1 SGHDT and CDR2 YYEEEE. V dropped 4 bases and J dropped 8 bases, with 12 bases sitting between them. The CDR3 extends over 12 amino acids. CDR3 sequence reads: CASSLNRAEAFF. For the CDR3, the DNA is TGTGCCAGCAGCCTGAACAGGGCAGAAGCTTTCTTT. The full variable domain, completed using reference TRBV5-6 and TRBJ1-1, is DAGVTQSPTHLIKTRGQQVTLRCSPKSGHDTVSWYQQALGQGPQFIFQYYEEEERQRGNFPDRFSGHQFPNYSSELNVNALLLGDSALYLCASSLNRAEAFFGQGTRLTVV.

This clone was recorded only once. J is TRBJ2-5 and V is TRBV6-5, with 8 nucleotides matching TRBD2. The junction had 4 bases not matched to a gene; V was cut back by 2 bases and J by 5 bases. Germline values: CDR1 MNHEY, CDR2 SVGAGI. This CDR3 contains 14 residues. The CDR3, as DNA: TGTGCCAGCAGTTACGGCGGGGGGCGGGAGACCCAGTACTTC. Its protein is CASSYGGGRETQYF.

Points on this clone: The same CDR3 arises from other DNA sequences in this sample as well. This chain connects TRBV2 to TRBJ1-5, with 8 bases aligning to TRBD1. This CDR3 is 14 amino acids long. Looked up from germline, CDR1 is SNHLY and CDR2 is FYNNEI. Losses at the gene ends were 4 bases for V and 4 bases for J; bases not matched to a gene: 3. The CDR3 reads CASSAQGANQPQHF. DNA for the CDR3: TGTGCCAGCAGTGCCCAGGGGGCGAATCAGCCCCAGCATTTT.

This clone was counted once. This chain links TRBV2 with TRBJ2-6; weak D call: TRBD1 (6 bases). The V gene's germline CDR1 is SNHLY and CDR2 FYNNEI. V was clipped by 10 bases and J by 4 bases, with 11 bases between them. The CDR3 extends over 13 amino acids. The chain's CDR3 is CAIQGTGANVLTF. The CDR3 DNA sequence: TGTGCCATCCAGGGGACAGGGGCCAACGTCCTGACTTTC.

The chain couples TRBV24-1 to TRBJ1-2; 8 nucleotides align to TRBD1. The CDR3 sequence is 13 residues long. Germline CDR1 and CDR2: KGHDR and SFDVKD. Unmatched junction bases numbered 8, after V lost 9 bases and J lost 6 bases. The CDR3 DNA reads as TGTGCCACCGAAGATAAGGACAGGGATGGCTACACCTTC. It encodes CATEDKDRDGYTF.

This chain connects TRBV29-1 to TRBJ1-2; D is undetermined. Germline V gives CDR1 SQVTM, CDR2 ANQGSEA. V was trimmed by 4 bases and J by 4 bases, leaving 19 bases between them. The CDR3 consists of 15 residues. In DNA, the CDR3 is TGCAGCGTTGCCCCGCGAAACACCGAGGGCTATGGCTACACCTTC. It encodes CSVAPRNTEGYGYTF.

The chain uses TRBV12-3 or TRBV12-4 and TRBJ1-5, with unresolved D. V was clipped by 6 bases and J by 2 bases, with 8 bases between them. This CDR3 contains 13 residues. The CDR3 region is CASRREGNQPQHF. CDR3 nucleotide sequence: TGTGCCAGCAGGCGGGAAGGCAATCAGCCCCAGCATTTT.

J is TRBJ2-7 and V is TRBV4-1; TRBD2 might be the D (5 bases). Trimming shortened V by 2 bases and J by 1 base, and 9 bases separated the two germline ends. Germline-derived CDR1 and CDR2 are MGHRA and YSYEKL. The CDR3 loop spans 14 amino acids. The CDR3 DNA sequence: TGCGCCAGCAGCCAACCCCGGGAATCCTACGAGCAGTACTTC. Amino acids: CASSQPRESYEQYF.

This rearrangement joins TRBV3-1 (or the pseudogene TRBV3-2) to TRBJ1-2; TRBD1 matches 8 bases. This CDR3 contains 15 residues. CDR1 and CDR2 (germline): LGHDT, YNNKEL (reference sequence). Unmatched junction bases numbered 4, after V lost 4 bases and J lost 0 bases. The CDR3 coding sequence is TGTGCCAGCAGCCCCGGGACAGGTGCTAACTATGGCTACACCTTC. This gives the protein CASSPGTGANYGYTF.

This chain joins TRBV5-1 and TRBJ2-3; 8 bases map to TRBD1. CDR1 and CDR2 from the germline V gene are SGHRS and YFSETQ. The CDR3 has 16 residues. With V trimmed by 4 bases and J by 4 bases, 11 bases remained unmatched. CDR3 DNA sequence: TGCGCCAGCAGCCTACGGACAGGGAGAGTGGCAGATACGCAGTATTTT. It yields the protein CASSLRTGRVADTQYF.

V and J are TRBV6-2 or TRBV6-3 and TRBJ2-1; 11 positions match TRBD2. Germline CDR1 MNHEY, CDR2 SVGEGT. V lost 5 bases to trimming and J lost 5 bases; unmatched junction nucleotides: 11. CDR3 length: 17 amino acids. In nucleotides, the CDR3 is TGTGCCAGCAGTCGCCTTGCCGGGACTAGCGGACACAATGAGCAGTTCTTC. Translation: CASSRLAGTSGHNEQFF.